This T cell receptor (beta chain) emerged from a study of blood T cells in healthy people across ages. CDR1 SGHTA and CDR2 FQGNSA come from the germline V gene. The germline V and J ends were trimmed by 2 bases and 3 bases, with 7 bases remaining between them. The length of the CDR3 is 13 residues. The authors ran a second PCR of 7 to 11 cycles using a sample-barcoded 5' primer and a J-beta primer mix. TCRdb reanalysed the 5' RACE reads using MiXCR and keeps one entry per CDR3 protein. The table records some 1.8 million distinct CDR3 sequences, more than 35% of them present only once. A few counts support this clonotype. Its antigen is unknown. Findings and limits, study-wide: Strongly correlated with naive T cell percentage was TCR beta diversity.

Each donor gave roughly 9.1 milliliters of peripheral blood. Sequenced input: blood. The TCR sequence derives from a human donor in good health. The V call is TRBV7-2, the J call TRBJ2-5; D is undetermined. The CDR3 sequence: CASSLSFEETQYF. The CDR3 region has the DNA TGTGCCAGCAGCTTAAGCTTCGAAGAGACCCAGTACTTC.